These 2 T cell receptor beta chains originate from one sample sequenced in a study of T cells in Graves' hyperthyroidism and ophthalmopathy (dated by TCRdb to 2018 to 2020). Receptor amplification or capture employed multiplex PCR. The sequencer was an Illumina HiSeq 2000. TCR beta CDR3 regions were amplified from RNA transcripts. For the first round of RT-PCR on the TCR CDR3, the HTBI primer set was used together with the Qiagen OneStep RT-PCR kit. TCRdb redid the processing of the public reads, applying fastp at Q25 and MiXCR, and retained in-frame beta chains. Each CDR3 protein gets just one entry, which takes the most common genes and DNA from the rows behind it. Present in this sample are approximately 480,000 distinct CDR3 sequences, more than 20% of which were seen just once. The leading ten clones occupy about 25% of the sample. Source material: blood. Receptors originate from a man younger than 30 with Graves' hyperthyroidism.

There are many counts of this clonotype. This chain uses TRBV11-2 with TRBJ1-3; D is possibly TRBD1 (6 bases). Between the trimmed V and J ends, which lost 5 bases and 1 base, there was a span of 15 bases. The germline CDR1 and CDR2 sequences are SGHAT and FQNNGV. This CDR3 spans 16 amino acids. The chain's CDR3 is CASSTMTGTSGNTIYF. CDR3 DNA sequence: TGTGCCAGCAGCACCATGACGGGGACATCTGGAAACACCATATATTTT.

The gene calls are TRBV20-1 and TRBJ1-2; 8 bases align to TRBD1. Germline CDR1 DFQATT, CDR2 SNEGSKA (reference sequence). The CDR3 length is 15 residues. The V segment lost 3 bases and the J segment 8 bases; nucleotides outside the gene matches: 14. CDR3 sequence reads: CSASGWTGPLRGYTF. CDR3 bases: TGCAGTGCTAGCGGCTGGACAGGGCCCCTTCGGGGCTACACCTTC.